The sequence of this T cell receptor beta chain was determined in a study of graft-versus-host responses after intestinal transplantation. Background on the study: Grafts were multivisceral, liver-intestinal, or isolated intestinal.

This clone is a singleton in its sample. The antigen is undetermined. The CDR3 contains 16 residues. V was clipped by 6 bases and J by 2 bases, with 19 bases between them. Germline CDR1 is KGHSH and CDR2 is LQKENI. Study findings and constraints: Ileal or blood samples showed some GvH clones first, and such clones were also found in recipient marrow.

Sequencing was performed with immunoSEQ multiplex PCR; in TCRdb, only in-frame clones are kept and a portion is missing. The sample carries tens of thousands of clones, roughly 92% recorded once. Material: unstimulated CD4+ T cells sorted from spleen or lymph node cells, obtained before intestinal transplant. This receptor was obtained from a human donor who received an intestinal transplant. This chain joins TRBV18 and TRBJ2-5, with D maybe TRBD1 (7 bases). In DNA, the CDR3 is TGTGCCAGCTCCCTCCTCGCGCAGGGGGGTCAAGAGACCCAGTACTTC. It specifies CASSLLAQGGQETQYF. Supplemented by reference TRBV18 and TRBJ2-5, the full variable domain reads NAGVMQNPRHLVRRRGQEARLRCSPMKGHSHVYWYRQLPEEGLKFMVYLQKENIIDESGMPKERFSAEFPKEGPSILRIQQVVRGDSAAYFCASSLLAQGGQETQYFGPGTRLLVL.